Each of the 19 T cell receptor beta chains below was sequenced from the same sample in a study of blood T cell repertoires in COVID-19. Using immunoSEQ multiplex PCR, the repertoire was profiled, and TCRdb retains in-frame clones only, with some absent. The table has around 200,000 clones, roughly 90% seen once. The sequencing sample was made of PBMCs or T cells enriched from blood (not recorded which). These receptors were obtained from a woman in her 30s who had recovered from COVID-19.

This sequence joins TRBV4-1 and TRBJ2-7, with 8 bases matching TRBD1. J lost 7 bases, V lost 0 bases, and 8 bases had no gene match. CDR1 and CDR2 (germline): MGHRA, YSYEKL. The CDR3 length is 15 residues. The CDR3 reads CASSQDHQGAREQYF. For the CDR3, the DNA is TGCGCCAGCAGCCAAGATCACCAGGGGGCGAGAGAGCAGTACTTC.

The chain is built from TRBV4-3 and TRBJ2-1; TRBD1 might be the D (6 bases). There are 16 residues in the CDR3. From germline, CDR1 is LGHNA and CDR2 YSLEER. Trimming cost V 0 bases and J 3 bases, with 12 bases left between them. The CDR3 sequence is CASSQDTGMFYNEQFF. The CDR3 DNA reads TGCGCCAGCAGCCAAGACACAGGGATGTTCTACAATGAGCAGTTCTTC.

The chain employs TRBV5-8 and TRBJ1-3, with D possibly being TRBD1 (6 bases). Trimming took off 3 bases at V and 8 bases at J, with 21 bases between the two ends. The CDR3 extends over 16 amino acids. Germline loops: CDR1 SGHTS, CDR2 YDEGEE. Here the CDR3 DNA reads TGTGCCAGCAGCTCCGGAAACAGGGCACCCGGGGACACCATATATTTT. Amino acids: CASSSGNRAPGDTIYF.

This clone was found once. The rearrangement links TRBV12-3 or TRBV12-4 to TRBJ2-1, with D possibly matching TRBD1 (6 bases). Trimming took off 8 bases at V and 4 bases at J, with 9 bases between the two ends. This CDR3 is built from 12 residues. The CDR3 is CASRTGYNEQFF. DNA of the CDR3: TGTGCCAGCCGTACAGGGTACAATGAGCAGTTCTTC.

The rearrangement uses TRBV29-1 and TRBJ2-3, with 13 bases identical to TRBD2. V shed 6 bases, J shed 4 bases, and the junction held 4 bases outside the gene matches. The V gene's germline CDR1 is SQVTM and CDR2 ANQGSEA. The CDR3 totals 14 residues. The CDR3 DNA follows: TGCAGCGTCCCAGGACTAGCGGGGGCAGATACGCAGTATTTT. Translation: CSVPGLAGADTQYF.

The J gene is TRBJ1-3, the V gene TRBV7-2; D remains unclear. Germline-derived CDR1 and CDR2 are SGHTA and FQGNSA. The germline V and J ends were trimmed by 1 base and 0 bases, with 4 bases remaining between them. The CDR3 spans 14 residues. In nucleotides, the CDR3 is TGTGCCAGCAGCTTAGTAGCCTCTGGAAACACCATATATTTT. It codes for CASSLVASGNTIYF.

The chain combines TRBV6-5 with TRBJ1-6, with D perhaps matching TRBD1 (5 bases). CDR1 is MNHEY and CDR2 is SVGAGI in the germline V gene. Trimming shortened V by 4 bases and J by 13 bases, and 11 bases separated the two germline ends. CDR3 length: 12 residues. The CDR3 loop is CASSWGGEPLHF. The CDR3 region has the DNA TGTGCCAGCAGTTGGGGGGGTGAGCCCCTCCACTTT.

Note on this clone: The junction departs from germline at one end; a sequencing error may be responsible. The chain carries TRBV5-1 and TRBJ1-6; D gene ambiguous. Germline assignment: CDR1 SGHRS and CDR2 YFSETQ. The CDR3 extends over 14 amino acids. The CDR3 is CASRLALGESPLHF. DNA for the CDR3: TGCGCCAGCAGGTTGGCCCTTGGAGAATCACCCCTCCACTTT.

V gene TRBV24-1 combines with J gene TRBJ1-6; no clear D. This CDR3 comprises 16 residues. From germline, CDR1 is KGHDR and CDR2 SFDVKD. V was shortened by 1 base and J by 6 bases, with 12 bases between the two germline ends. The CDR3 coding sequence is TGTGCCACCAGTGATTTACCTCCAGGACTTAATTCACCCCTCCACTTT. Translating gives CATSDLPPGLNSPLHF.

This rearrangement joins TRBV4-1 to TRBJ1-2; the match to TRBD1 covers 8 bases. The CDR3 spans 17 residues. Germline V gene lookup returns CDR1 MGHRA and CDR2 YSYEKL. The J segment lost 7 bases and the V segment lost 5 bases, leaving 18 bases of the junction unmatched. This chain's CDR3 is CASSSQVQGAFFSGYTF. The CDR3 DNA follows: TGCGCCAGCAGCAGCCAAGTCCAGGGGGCCTTTTTTAGTGGCTACACCTTC.

The rearrangement links TRBV7-3 to TRBJ1-2, with 7 positions matching TRBD1. With V trimmed by 2 bases and J by 7 bases, 13 bases remained unmatched. Germline V lookup: CDR1 SGHTA, CDR2 FQGTGA. CDR3 length: 16 amino acids. The CDR3 DNA reads TGTGCCAGCAGCTTACGACCAAGACAGGGTCACACTGGCTACACCTTC. Protein: CASSLRPRQGHTGYTF.

The chain carries TRBV4-1 and TRBJ2-1; 10 bases map to TRBD2. Germline CDR1 MGHRA, CDR2 YSYEKL. Trimming took 0 bases from V and 3 from J; bases not matched to a gene: 8. The CDR3 contains 18 residues. The CDR3 DNA reads as TGCGCCAGCAGCCAAGATCAAGCGGGGGGGCGCAGCTACAATGAGCAGTTCTTC. Encoded protein: CASSQDQAGGRSYNEQFF.

The J gene is TRBJ1-2, the V gene TRBV5-1, with 8 bases fitting TRBD1. This CDR3 region has 16 residues. The trim removed 4 bases at V and 4 bases at J, leaving 12 bases unmatched. Looked up from germline, CDR1 is SGHRS and CDR2 is YFSETQ. The CDR3 nucleotides are TGCGCCAGCAGCCCCGAATCGACAGGGGTCTTCTATGGCTACACCTTC. Translation gives CASSPESTGVFYGYTF.

This rearrangement joins TRBV5-6 to TRBJ2-2; the match to TRBD1 covers 7 bases. This CDR3 contains 17 residues. Germline V CDR1 and CDR2: SGHDT, YYEEEE. Germline trimming cut 0 bases from V and 0 bases from J; bases unmatched to any gene: 5. Here the CDR3 DNA reads TGTGCCAGCAGCTTGGGAACTGGGACAGCGAACACCGGGGAGCTGTTTTTT. Translated, it gives CASSLGTGTANTGELFF.

Notes on this clone: The junction departs from the called germline gene at one end, perhaps through a read error. The chain carries TRBV2 and TRBJ2-2; D perhaps matches TRBD1 (6 bases). Germline loops: CDR1 SNHLY, CDR2 FYNNEI. The CDR3 totals 14 residues. The CDR3 region is CASGDRSNTGELFF. Written as DNA, the CDR3 is TGTGCCAGCGGTGACAGGTCGAACACCGGGGAGCTGTTTTTT.

V gene TRBV5-1 combines with J gene TRBJ1-1; D ambiguous. Germline-derived CDR1 and CDR2 are SGHRS and YFSETQ. The CDR3 loop spans 12 amino acids. Trimming removed 1 base from V and 11 bases from J, with 12 bases in between. The CDR3 protein is CASSLFGFGAFF. CDR3 nucleotide sequence: TGCGCCAGCAGCTTGTTTGGGTTCGGGGCTTTCTTT. The full variable domain, its missing parts supplied by reference TRBV5-1 and TRBJ1-1, is KAGVTQTPRYLIKTRGQQVTLSCSPISGHRSVSWYQQTPGQGLQFLFEYFSETQRNKGNFPGRFSGRQFSNSRSEMNVSTLELGDSALYLCASSLFGFGAFFGQGTRLTVV.

The chain employs TRBV4-1 and TRBJ2-7, with D perhaps matching TRBD2 (7 bases). CDR3 length: 18 amino acids. V was pared by 1 base and J by 3 bases, with 22 bases between. Germline V gene data show CDR1 as MGHRA and CDR2 as YSYEKL. The CDR3, as DNA: TGCGCCAGCAGCCAAGGGGACTATCAGGGGACTTCGAGCTACGAGCAGTACTTC. Protein product: CASSQGDYQGTSSYEQYF.

This chain joins TRBV7-9 and TRBJ1-3; no clear D. Germline values: CDR1 SEHNR, CDR2 FQNEAQ (reference sequence). The CDR3 consists of 15 residues. Trimming removed 4 bases from V and 0 bases from J, with 10 bases in between. This chain's CDR3 is CASSSSSLSGNTIYF. CDR3 sequence (DNA): TGTGCCAGCAGCTCCAGTTCGCTCTCTGGAAACACCATATATTTT.

CDR3 in DNA: TGTGCCAGCAGCCCCGGGGGAAGTGGCTACACCTTC. It encodes CASSPGGSGYTF. The chain joins TRBV11-2 to TRBJ1-2; TRBD1 might be the D (5 bases). V shed 5 bases and J shed 7 bases, with 11 bases lying between them. The V gene's germline CDR1 is SGHAT and CDR2 FQNNGV. The CDR3 is 12 amino acids. The full variable domain, in which reference TRBV11-2 and TRBJ1-2 provide the parts outside the CDR3, is EAGVAQSPRYKIIEKRQSVAFWCNPISGHATLYWYQQILGQGPKLLIQFQNNGVVDDSQLPKDRFSAERLKGVDSTLKIQPAKLEDSAVYLCASSPGGSGYTFGSGTRLTVV.